What follows describes a single T cell receptor (beta chain). The data were obtained in a study of tumor-infiltrating lymphocytes in localized non-small cell lung cancer. The method was immunoSEQ multiplex PCR; TCRdb's version includes in-frame clones alone and lacks a portion of them. The table has 9,500 to 15,000 clones, around 81% seen once. Germline-derived CDR1 and CDR2 are SNHLY and FYNNEI. V lost 6 bases and J lost 0, with 8 bases in between. The CDR3 sequence is 13 residues long. Material for sequencing was lung tumor tissue. This TCR was sampled from a human donor with non-small cell lung cancer. The chain has TRBV2 and TRBJ1-2; D not certain. This chain's CDR3 is CASSLRTNYGYTF. The DNA of the CDR3 is TGTGCCAGCAGCCTCAGGACTAACTATGGCTACACCTTC.